These 24 T cell receptor beta chains were sequenced from one sample in a study of T-cell reconstitution after alpha-beta-depleted transplantation in children. Preparation of the TCRbeta library involved a method that used unique molecular identifiers. TCRdb independently ran MiXCR on the PCR reads; one entry per CDR3 protein. The sample holds about 610,000 distinct CDR3 sequences, approximately 30% seen once. The specimen comprised PBMCs, sampled before TCRalphabeta/CD19-depleted stem cell transplant. These receptors were collected from a boy less than two years old with Wiskott-Aldrich syndrome, due to receive a stem cell transplant.

With respect to this clonotype: Mismatch with germline at one junction end may stem from a read error. The chain employs TRBV5-1 and TRBJ2-7; a weak D match, TRBD1 (6 bases). Germline CDR1 and CDR2: SGHRS and YFSETQ. The CDR3 spans 13 residues. The CDR3 DNA follows: TGCGCCAGCAGCTTGGCCGTGGGGGCTCGAATATTATTC. This gives the protein CASSLAVGARILF.

A few counts support this clonotype. J is TRBJ2-7 and V is TRBV10-3, with 14 bases identical to TRBD2. Per the germline V gene, CDR1 is ENHRY and CDR2 is SYGVKD. This CDR3 is built from 13 residues. The junction had 3 bases not matched to a gene; V was cut back by 10 bases and J by 4 bases. CDR3 DNA sequence: TGTGCCACCGGGACTAGCGGGAGTTACGAGCAGTACTTC. Protein product: CATGTSGSYEQYF.

The chain combines TRBV5-1 with TRBJ1-2; D might be TRBD1 (6 bases). Germline V gene sequence: CDR1 SGHRS, CDR2 YFSETQ. The CDR3 has 14 residues. The V gene lost 1 base and the J gene lost 4 bases, with 11 bases spanning the gap. DNA of the CDR3: TGCGCCAGCAGCTTGCATGGGGGCTCCTATGGCTACACCTTC. Translation: CASSLHGGSYGYTF.

The chain employs TRBV2 and TRBJ2-1; D not resolved. V lost 10 bases to trimming and J lost 7 bases, with 11 bases between them. The V gene's germline CDR1 is SNHLY and CDR2 FYNNEI. The CDR3 runs 11 residues. DNA for the CDR3: TGTGCCACCCAGATCAAGAATGAGCAGTTCTTC. This encodes CATQIKNEQFF.

This rearrangement joins TRBV30 to TRBJ2-1; 7 positions match TRBD2. Per the germline V gene, CDR1 is GTSNPN and CDR2 is SVGIG (reference sequence). This CDR3 contains 11 residues. Trimming cost V 5 bases and J 7 bases; bases outside gene matches: 2. The CDR3: CAWAGENEQFF. In DNA, the CDR3 is TGTGCCTGGGCGGGGGAAAATGAGCAGTTCTTC.

The rearrangement links TRBV4-1 to TRBJ1-6; tentative D call: TRBD1 (6 bases). This CDR3 has 15 residues. V dropped 4 bases and J dropped 5 bases, with 12 bases sitting between them. The germline V gene has CDR1 MGHRA and CDR2 YSYEKL. The CDR3 DNA reads TGCGCCAGCAGCCCGGGGGCAGAGGATAATTCACCCCTCCACTTT. This sequence encodes CASSPGAEDNSPLHF.

The chain is built from TRBV6-2 or TRBV6-3 and TRBJ1-2; TRBD1 is a possible D gene (5 bases). The V end lost 10 bases, the J end lost 8 bases, and 23 bases lay between the germline ends. Germline V gene data show CDR1 as MNHEY and CDR2 as SVGEGT. The CDR3 loop spans 14 amino acids. The CDR3 reads CAITRDRFHGGYTF. The CDR3 nucleotides are TGTGCCATAACCCGGGACCGCTTTCACGGGGGCTACACCTTC.

Worth noting for this clonotype: No conserved phenylalanine or tryptophan ends this CDR3, so it is likely a read error. The rearrangement joins TRBV12-3 or TRBV12-4 to TRBJ2-3; D possibly corresponds to TRBD2 (6 bases). The CDR3 covers 15 residues. The V gene lost 2 bases and the J gene lost 2 bases, with 11 bases spanning the gap. The CDR3 region is CASSLQAGLTDTQYL. In DNA, the CDR3 is TGTGCCAGCAGTTTACAGGCGGGACTCACAGATACGCAGTATTTA.

The rearrangement links TRBV10-3 to TRBJ2-5, with 11 bases aligning to TRBD2. The trim removed 10 bases at V and 2 bases at J, leaving 3 bases unmatched. This CDR3 spans 13 amino acids. The germline gives CDR1 ENHRY, CDR2 SYGVKD. CDR3 region: CATRTSGQETQYF. The CDR3 region has the DNA TGTGCCACCCGGACTAGCGGGCAAGAGACCCAGTACTTC.

Turning to this clonotype: Because the CDR3 is missing its conserved closing phenylalanine or tryptophan, this is likely a read error. The rearrangement uses TRBV15 and TRBJ2-3, with D maybe TRBD2 (6 bases). V gave up 5 bases and J gave up 2 bases, with 14 bases separating them. CDR3 length: 15 amino acids. CDR1 is LNHNV and CDR2 is YYDKDF in the germline V gene (reference sequence). CDR3 DNA: TGTGCCACCAGCCTTCGGCGGGGTACCACAGATACGCAGTATTAT. Translation: CATSLRRGTTDTQYY.

CDR3 loop: CASSGPGTSGKDEQFF. Written as DNA, the CDR3 is TGTGCCAGCAGTGGTCCCGGGACTAGCGGGAAGGATGAGCAGTTCTTC. The rearrangement joins TRBV28 to TRBJ2-1, with 13 nucleotides matching TRBD2. In germline, CDR1 is MDHEN, CDR2 SYDVKM. With V trimmed by 5 bases and J by 8 bases, 9 bases remained unmatched. The CDR3 totals 16 residues.

The rearrangement links TRBV5-6 to TRBJ2-5; D call uncertain. V shed 4 bases and J shed 4 bases, with 8 bases lying between them. The CDR3 extends over 12 amino acids. The V gene's germline CDR1 is SGHDT and CDR2 YYEEEE. Here the CDR3 reads CASSRLLETQYF. In nucleotides, the CDR3 is TGTGCCAGCAGCCGCCTCCTAGAGACCCAGTACTTC.

This sequence joins TRBV11-2 and TRBJ1-3; D unresolved. Germline values: CDR1 SGHAT, CDR2 FQNNGV. V was shortened by 2 bases and J by 2 bases, with 13 bases between the two germline ends. This CDR3 contains 16 residues. The DNA for the CDR3 is TGTGCCAGCAGCTTAACCGGGAGGCCCCCTGGAAACACCATATATTTT. It specifies CASSLTGRPPGNTIYF.

The V and J genes are TRBV5-1 and TRBJ2-2; D uncertain. The germline V gene encodes CDR1 SGHRS and CDR2 YFSETQ. The CDR3 sequence is 15 residues long. V gave up 2 bases and J gave up 4 bases, with 12 bases separating them. The CDR3 reads CASSFVGLGTGELFF. CDR3 DNA: TGCGCCAGCAGCTTCGTCGGGTTGGGCACCGGGGAGCTGTTTTTT.

The V and J genes are TRBV25-1 and TRBJ2-1, with D maybe TRBD2 (6 bases). V lost 2 bases and J 9 bases, leaving 14 bases between the germline ends. In germline, CDR1 is MGHDK, CDR2 SYGVNS. The CDR3 runs 14 residues. In DNA form, the CDR3 reads TGTGCCAGCAGTGAACAACTAGCTAGGGGTGAGCAGTTCTTC. As protein: CASSEQLARGEQFF.

The rearrangement uses TRBV29-1 and TRBJ1-1; no firm D call. In germline, CDR1 is SQVTM, CDR2 ANQGSEA. Between the trimmed V and J ends, which lost 5 bases and 4 bases, there was a span of 11 bases. CDR3 size: 12 residues. The CDR3 here is CSVSQVVTEAFF. As DNA, the CDR3 is TGCAGCGTTAGCCAGGTAGTCACTGAAGCTTTCTTT.

This clonotype occurred a few times. This chain joins TRBV14 and TRBJ1-2; perhaps TRBD1 as D (5 bases). CDR3 size: 15 residues. Germline V gene data show CDR1 as SGHDN and CDR2 as FVKESK. Trimming left V 0 bases short and J 2 bases short, with 10 bases between. The chain's CDR3 is CASSQETGGNYGYTF. CDR3 DNA: TGTGCCAGCAGCCAAGAAACAGGTGGAAACTATGGCTACACCTTC.

The gene calls are TRBV28 and TRBJ2-5, with 13 bases aligning to TRBD2. The V segment lost 5 bases and the J segment 3 bases; nucleotides outside the gene matches: 9. The germline CDR1 and CDR2 sequences are MDHEN and SYDVKM. The CDR3 has 17 residues. CDR3 in DNA: TGTGCCAGCAGTCGACTAGCGGGAGGCCCTTCTAAAGAGACCCAGTACTTC. Translation gives CASSRLAGGPSKETQYF. Together with reference TRBV28 and TRBJ2-5, the CDR3 gives the full variable domain: DVKVTQSSRYLVKRTGEKVFLECVQDMDHENMFWYRQDPGLGLRLIYFSYDVKMKEKGDIPEGYSVSREKKERFSLILESASTNQTSMYLCASSRLAGGPSKETQYFGPGTRLLVL.

This clonotype was counted only a few times. This sequence joins TRBV5-1 and TRBJ2-3; 9 positions agree with TRBD2. The CDR3 totals 18 residues. The germline gives CDR1 SGHRS, CDR2 YFSETQ. J was trimmed by 2 bases and V by 0 bases; bases with no gene match: 10. Here the CDR3 reads CASSLELAGAIFTDTQYF. In nucleotides, the CDR3 is TGCGCCAGCAGCTTGGAGTTAGCGGGAGCCATATTCACAGATACGCAGTATTTT.

This clonotype was counted a few times. V gene TRBV15 combines with J gene TRBJ2-1; D may be TRBD1 (5 bases). Germline CDR1 LNHNV, CDR2 YYDKDF (reference sequence). The V end lost 0 bases, the J end lost 4 bases, and 10 bases lay between the germline ends. This CDR3 contains 15 residues. CDR3 sequence: CATSREQGGYNEQFF. In DNA, the CDR3 is TGTGCCACCAGCAGAGAGCAGGGTGGATACAATGAGCAGTTCTTC.

This clonotype has a handful of counts. The rearrangement joins TRBV5-1 to TRBJ2-1, with D perhaps matching TRBD1 (6 bases). With 0 bases removed from V and 6 bases from J, the gap between germline ends came to 13 bases. The CDR3 has 15 residues. Germline V gene data show CDR1 as SGHRS and CDR2 as YFSETQ. The CDR3 spells CASSLVAGEFNEQFF. CDR3 coding DNA: TGCGCCAGCAGCTTGGTGGCAGGGGAGTTCAATGAGCAGTTCTTC.

This clonotype turned up a few times. J is TRBJ2-1 and V is TRBV4-1, with D tentatively TRBD1 (6 bases). V lost 4 bases to trimming and J lost 5 bases, with 12 bases between them. CDR1 MGHRA and CDR2 YSYEKL come from the germline V gene. The length of the CDR3 is 14 residues. As DNA, the CDR3 is TGCGCCAGCAGCCCCCGGGACATGGACAATGAGCAGTTCTTC. Protein product: CASSPRDMDNEQFF.

The chain carries TRBV12-3 or TRBV12-4 and TRBJ2-1, with D tentatively TRBD1 or TRBD2 (5 bases each). The CDR3 is 21 amino acids. V was clipped by 2 bases and J by 0 bases, with 26 bases between them. The CDR3 loop is CASSLSLGDRSRPVSYNEQFF. CDR3 in DNA: TGTGCCAGCAGTTTATCCCTTGGGGACCGATCAAGACCTGTCTCCTACAATGAGCAGTTCTTC.

This CDR3 is CASSPTSWFSGNTIYF. CDR3 nucleotides: TGCGCCAGCAGCCCGACGAGCTGGTTCTCTGGAAACACCATATATTTT. The chain employs TRBV5-1 and TRBJ1-3; D is ambiguous. The CDR3 runs 16 residues. Trimming took off 4 bases at V and 0 bases at J, with 14 bases between the two ends. Germline CDR1 is SGHRS and CDR2 is YFSETQ.